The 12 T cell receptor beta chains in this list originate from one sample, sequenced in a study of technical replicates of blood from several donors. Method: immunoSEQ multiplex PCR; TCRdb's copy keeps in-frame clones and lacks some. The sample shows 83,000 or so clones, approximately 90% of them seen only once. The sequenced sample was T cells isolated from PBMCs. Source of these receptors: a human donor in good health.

The DNA for the CDR3 is TGTGCCAGCAGAGAACAGGGCTCTGGAAACACCATATATTTT. It translates to CASREQGSGNTIYF. This chain uses TRBV28 with TRBJ1-3; a possible D gene is TRBD1 (6 bases). Germline-derived CDR1 and CDR2 are MDHEN and SYDVKM. This CDR3 has 14 residues. V was cut by 6 bases and J by 0 bases, with 9 bases left in between.

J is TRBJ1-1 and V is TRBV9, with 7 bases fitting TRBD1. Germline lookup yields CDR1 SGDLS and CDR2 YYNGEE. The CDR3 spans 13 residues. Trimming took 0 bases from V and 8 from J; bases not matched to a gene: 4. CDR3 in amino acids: CASSVGGGSEAFF. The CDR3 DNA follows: TGTGCCAGCAGCGTAGGAGGGGGCTCCGAAGCTTTCTTT. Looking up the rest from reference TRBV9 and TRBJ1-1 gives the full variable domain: DSGVTQTPKHLITATGQRVTLRCSPRSGDLSVYWYQQSLDQGLQFLIQYYNGEERAKGNILERFSAQQFPDLHSELNLSSLELGDSALYFCASSVGGGSEAFFGQGTRLTVV.

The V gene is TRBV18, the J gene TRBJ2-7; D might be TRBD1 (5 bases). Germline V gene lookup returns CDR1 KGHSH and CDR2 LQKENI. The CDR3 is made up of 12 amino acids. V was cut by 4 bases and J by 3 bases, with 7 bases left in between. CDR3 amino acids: CASSLDSYEQYF. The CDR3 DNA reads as TGTGCCAGCTCACTTGACAGCTACGAGCAGTACTTC.

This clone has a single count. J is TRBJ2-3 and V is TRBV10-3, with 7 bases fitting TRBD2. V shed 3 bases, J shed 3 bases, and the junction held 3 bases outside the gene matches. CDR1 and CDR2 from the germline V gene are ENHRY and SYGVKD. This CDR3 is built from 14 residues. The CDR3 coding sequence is TGTGCCATCAGTGATCGGACTAGAACAGATACGCAGTATTTT. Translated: CAISDRTRTDTQYF.

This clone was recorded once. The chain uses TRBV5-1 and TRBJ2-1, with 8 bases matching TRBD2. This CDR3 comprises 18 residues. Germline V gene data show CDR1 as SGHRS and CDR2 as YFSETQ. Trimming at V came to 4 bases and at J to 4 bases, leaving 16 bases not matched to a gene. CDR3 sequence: CASSPMGPGGPQYNEQFF. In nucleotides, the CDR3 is TGCGCCAGCAGCCCCATGGGACCGGGGGGGCCCCAGTACAATGAGCAGTTCTTC.

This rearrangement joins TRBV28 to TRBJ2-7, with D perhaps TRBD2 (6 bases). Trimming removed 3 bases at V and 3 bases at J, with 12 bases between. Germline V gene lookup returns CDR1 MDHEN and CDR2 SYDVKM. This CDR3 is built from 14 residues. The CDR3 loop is CASSFGRDFYEQYF. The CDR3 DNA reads TGTGCCAGCAGTTTCGGACGGGACTTCTACGAGCAGTACTTC. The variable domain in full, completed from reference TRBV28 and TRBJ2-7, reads DVKVTQSSRYLVKRTGEKVFLECVQDMDHENMFWYRQDPGLGLRLIYFSYDVKMKEKGDIPEGYSVSREKKERFSLILESASTNQTSMYLCASSFGRDFYEQYFGPGTRLTVT.

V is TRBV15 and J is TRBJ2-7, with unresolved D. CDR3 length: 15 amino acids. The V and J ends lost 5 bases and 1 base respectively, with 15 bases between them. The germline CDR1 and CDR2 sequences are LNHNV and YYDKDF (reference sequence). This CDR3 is CATSPGVSPSYEQYF. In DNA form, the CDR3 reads TGTGCCACCAGCCCAGGCGTGAGCCCGTCCTACGAGCAGTACTTC.

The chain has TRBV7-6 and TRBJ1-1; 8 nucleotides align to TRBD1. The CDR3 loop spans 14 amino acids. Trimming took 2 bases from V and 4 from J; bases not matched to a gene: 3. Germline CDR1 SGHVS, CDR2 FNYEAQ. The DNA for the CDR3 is TGTGCCAGCAGCTTACAGGGGGCTGGCACTGAAGCTTTCTTT. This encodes CASSLQGAGTEAFF.

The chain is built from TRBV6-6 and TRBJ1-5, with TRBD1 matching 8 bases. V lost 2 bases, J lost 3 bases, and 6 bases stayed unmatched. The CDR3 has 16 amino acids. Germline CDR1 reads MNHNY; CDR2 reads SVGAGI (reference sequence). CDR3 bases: TGTGCCAGCAGTTACCCACCAGGGGGCCTCAATCAGCCCCAGCATTTT. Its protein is CASSYPPGGLNQPQHF.

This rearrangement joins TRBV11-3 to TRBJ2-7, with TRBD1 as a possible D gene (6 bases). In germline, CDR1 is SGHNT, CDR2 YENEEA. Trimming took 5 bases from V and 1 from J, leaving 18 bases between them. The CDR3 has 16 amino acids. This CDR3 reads CASSTQTGLSSYEQYF. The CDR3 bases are TGTGCCAGCAGCACGCAGACAGGCCTCTCTTCCTACGAGCAGTACTTC.

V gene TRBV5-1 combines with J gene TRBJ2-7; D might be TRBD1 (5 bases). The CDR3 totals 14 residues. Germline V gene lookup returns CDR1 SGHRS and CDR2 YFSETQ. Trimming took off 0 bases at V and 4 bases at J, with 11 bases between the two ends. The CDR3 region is CASSLGTQGYEQYF. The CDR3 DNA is TGCGCCAGCAGCTTGGGTACTCAGGGTTACGAGCAGTACTTC.

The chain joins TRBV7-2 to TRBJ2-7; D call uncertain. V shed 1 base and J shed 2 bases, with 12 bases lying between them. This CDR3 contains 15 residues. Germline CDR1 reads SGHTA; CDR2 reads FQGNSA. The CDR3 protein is CASSLGAGFAYEQYF. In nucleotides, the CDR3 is TGTGCCAGCAGCTTAGGCGCAGGTTTCGCCTACGAGCAGTACTTC.